The next 28 T cell receptor beta chains were all read from a single sample in a study of T cells in women clearing cervical HPV infection. The table came from immunoSEQ multiplex PCR; TCRdb's copy has only in-frame clones and leaves some out. Its clone listing holds tens of thousands of clones. Sequenced: blood buffy coat. All receptors come from a woman between 18 and 70 years old with a cervical HPV16 infection that either progressed to CIN3+ or cleared (not recorded which).

With regard to this clone: The read comes to an end 3 residues before the CDR3 does, leaving the germline J gene to fill in the end. This chain uses TRBV11-3 with TRBJ2-3; D is undetermined. Per the germline V gene, CDR1 is SGHNT and CDR2 is YENEEA. V was pared by 2 bases and J by 5 bases, with 5 bases between. The CDR3 consists of 12 residues. The CDR3: CASSLYLDTQYF. CDR3 bases read: TGTGCCAGCAGCTTATATCTAGATACG.

In regard to this clone: The read terminates 3 residues before the CDR3 end, so the remaining end is supplied by the germline J gene. The chain links TRBV7-9 to TRBJ1-5, with 7 bases identical to TRBD1. The V and J ends lost 4 bases and 4 bases, in that order; junction bases with no gene match: 7. The germline CDR1 and CDR2 sequences are SEHNR and FQNEAQ (reference sequence). The length of the CDR3 is 15 residues. CDR3 protein: CASSSRDSRNQPQHF. CDR3 bases read: TGTGCCAGCAGCTCCCGGGACAGCCGGAATCAGCCC.

Notes on this clone: Read data end 3 residues before the CDR3 end; the end is taken from the germline J gene. The rearrangement uses TRBV7-9 and TRBJ2-3; D may be TRBD1 or TRBD2 (5 bases each). The germline V gene encodes CDR1 SEHNR and CDR2 FQNEAQ (reference sequence). The CDR3 has 12 amino acids. The CDR3 DNA, read in part, is TGTGCCAGCAGCCCCGAGGGGAAGCCG. Its translation: CASSPEGKP. The CDR3 as a whole reads CASSPEGKPQYF.

Concerning this clone itself: The sequence runs out 3 residues before the end of the CDR3; the remainder is reconstructed from the germline J gene. The chain is built from TRBV7-9 and TRBJ1-2; possibly TRBD1 for D (6 bases). Trimming stripped 0 bases from V and 2 bases from J, with 10 bases between. Germline assignment: CDR1 SEHNR and CDR2 FQNEAQ (reference sequence). The CDR3 extends over 15 amino acids. Here the CDR3 reads CASSLAQQGNYGYTF. CDR3 DNA (partial): TGTGCCAGCAGCTTAGCCCAACAGGGAAACTATGGC.

Details on this clone: The CDR3 goes on 3 residues after the read ends, and that part is filled in from the germline J gene. The chain employs TRBV7-9 and TRBJ2-7, with a possible D match to TRBD1 (6 bases). Trimming took 6 bases from V and 5 from J, leaving 17 bases between them. Germline assignment: CDR1 SEHNR and CDR2 FQNEAQ (reference sequence). The CDR3 totals 14 residues. The CDR3 bases that were read are TGTGCCAGCAGTAAACAGGGAGTCCCGCACGAG. Its protein product is CASSKQGVPHE. The full-length CDR3 reads as CASSKQGVPHEQYF.

On this clone itself: From the germline J gene comes the end of the CDR3, since the read stops 3 residues before it. This chain joins TRBV6-1 and TRBJ2-5; 7 bases are shared with TRBD2. V trimming: 4 bases; J trimming: 0 bases; junction bases outside the gene matches: 5. CDR1 is MNHNS, CDR2 SASEGT, per germline. CDR3 length: 15 residues. CDR3 sequence: CASSALAGHQETQYF. The DNA read from the CDR3 is TGTGCCAGCAGTGCCTTAGCGGGCCACCAAGAGACC.

As concerns this clone: Sequencing ends 3 residues short of the CDR3 end; the germline J gene provides the rest. This chain joins TRBV5-4 and TRBJ1-6, with 11 bases matching TRBD1. Trimming took 0 bases from V and 8 from J; bases not matched to a gene: 1. Germline V gives CDR1 SGHNT, CDR2 YYREEE (reference sequence). The CDR3 totals 15 residues. The CDR3 sequence is CASSLGDRGYSPLHF. The sequenced part of the CDR3 DNA is TGTGCCAGCAGCTTGGGGGACAGGGGGTATTCACCC.

Note on this clone: Read coverage stops 3 residues before the CDR3 terminus; the germline J gene supplies the remainder. The genes are TRBV7-3 and TRBJ2-1; 7 bases agree with TRBD1. The V and J ends lost 0 bases and 2 bases, in that order; junction bases with no gene match: 4. This CDR3 contains 16 residues. CDR1 and CDR2 (germline): SGHTA, FQGTGA. The sequenced CDR3 bases are TGTGCCAGCAGCTTAACCCGACAGGGCCCCTACAATGAG. It codes for CASSLTRQGPYNE. The whole CDR3 protein reads CASSLTRQGPYNEQFF.

Concerning this clone: The CDR3 is cut off 3 residues early in the read; its end comes from the germline J gene. This chain connects TRBV30 to TRBJ2-1; 8 bases agree with TRBD2. Trimming took 3 bases from V and 9 from J; bases not matched to a gene: 10. The germline V gene encodes CDR1 GTSNPN and CDR2 SVGIG (reference sequence). The CDR3 length is 14 residues. The CDR3 DNA, read in part, is TGTGCCTGGAGGCCAGCGGGAGTTGTTGGTGAG. This gives the protein CAWRPAGVVGE. The full-length CDR3 reads as CAWRPAGVVGEQFF.

Turning to this clone: With the read ending 3 residues before the CDR3 end, the germline J gene is used to fill in that end. The rearrangement joins TRBV20-1 to TRBJ2-7, with a tentative D call TRBD1 (6 bases). Germline CDR1 and CDR2: DFQATT and SNEGSKA (reference sequence). Trimming cost V 6 bases and J 0 bases, with 12 bases left between them. The CDR3 runs 13 residues. Partial CDR3 DNA: TGCAGTGCGCACACAGGGCTCTCCTACGAG. It is translated as CSAHTGLSYE. The complete CDR3 reads CSAHTGLSYEQYF.

CDR3 DNA (partial): TGCAGCGCGGACAGGGGCATTTCGGGAAACACC. Translated, it gives CSADRGISGNT. The CDR3 reads in full as CSADRGISGNTIYF. V usage is TRBV29-1 and J usage is TRBJ1-3, with 9 bases aligning to TRBD1. Read sequence stops 3 residues before the CDR3 end, and the germline J gene provides the missing end. Unmatched junction bases numbered 8, after V lost 7 bases and J lost 4 bases. CDR1 is SQVTM and CDR2 is ANQGSEA in the germline V gene. CDR3 size: 14 residues.

Regarding this clone: Read coverage stops 3 residues before the CDR3 terminus; the germline J gene supplies the remainder. The chain is built from TRBV20-1 and TRBJ2-7; 7 nucleotides match TRBD1. V lost 2 bases and J lost 0; bases outside the gene matches: 4. The CDR3 spans 14 residues. Germline lookup yields CDR1 DFQATT and CDR2 SNEGSKA (reference sequence). CDR3 sequence: CSARKGQISYEQYF. The sequenced CDR3 bases are TGCAGTGCTAGAAAGGGACAGATCTCCTACGAG.

Of note for this clone: Coverage ceases 3 residues before the CDR3 finishes, and the germline J gene fills in the end. The chain couples TRBV30 to TRBJ1-5; unclear D gene. The germline gives CDR1 GTSNPN, CDR2 SVGIG (reference sequence). This CDR3 is 14 amino acids long. V gave up 0 bases and J gave up 2 bases, with 8 bases separating them. CDR3 bases read: TGTGCCTGGAGTGTAATGTCAGGCAATCAGCCC. Its translation: CAWSVMSGNQP. The full CDR3 reads CAWSVMSGNQPQHF.

About this clone: The sequenced fragment ends 3 residues before the CDR3 boundary, so the rest is inferred from the germline J gene. This sequence joins TRBV7-3 and TRBJ1-1; TRBD1 matches 7 bases. Unmatched junction bases numbered 9, after V lost 5 bases and J lost 6 bases. The CDR3 contains 14 residues. The V gene's germline CDR1 is SGHTA and CDR2 FQGTGA. The part of the CDR3 DNA that was read is TGTGCCAGCAGCCTTTCCGGGACAGTCCCTGAA. It yields the protein CASSLSGTVPE. The whole CDR3 sequence is CASSLSGTVPEAFF.

Concerning this clone itself: The CDR3 end falls 3 residues outside the read, so it is completed with the germline J gene. The genes are TRBV20-1 and TRBJ2-5, with 14 positions matching TRBD2. The germline CDR1 and CDR2 sequences are DFQATT and SNEGSKA (reference sequence). CDR3 length: 15 residues. J gave up 4 bases and V 3 bases, and 4 bases lay outside the gene matches. CDR3 region: CSASPGTSGRETQYF. The DNA read from the CDR3 is TGCAGTGCTAGCCCCGGGACTAGCGGGAGAGAGACC.

As for this clone: Read sequence stops 3 residues before the CDR3 end, and the germline J gene provides the missing end. This rearrangement joins TRBV20-1 to TRBJ2-3, with 14 bases identical to TRBD2. CDR1 is DFQATT and CDR2 is SNEGSKA in the germline V gene (reference sequence). The CDR3 loop spans 16 amino acids. The V and J ends lost 0 bases and 5 bases, in that order; junction bases with no gene match: 4. The sequenced CDR3 bases are TGCAGTGCTAGAGAAGGGACTAGCGGGAGCCGAGATACG. Translated, it gives CSAREGTSGSRDT. The whole CDR3 sequence is CSAREGTSGSRDTQYF.

For this clone: Sequencing ends 3 residues short of the CDR3 end; the germline J gene provides the rest. This chain links TRBV5-1 with TRBJ2-7; D possibly uses TRBD1 or TRBD2 (6 bases each). Germline CDR1 SGHRS, CDR2 YFSETQ. Deletions cut 1 base from V and 5 bases from J, with 16 bases between. CDR3 length: 15 residues. Incomplete CDR3 DNA: TGCGCCAGCAGCTTGAGACCAGGGGAGGACCACGAG. Residues: CASSLRPGEDHE. From start to end, the CDR3 is CASSLRPGEDHEQYF.

With regard to this clone: The CDR3 extends 3 residues past the end of the read, so its final part is completed from the germline J gene. The chain combines TRBV10-3 with TRBJ1-3; tentatively, D is TRBD1 (5 bases). Germline V lookup: CDR1 ENHRY, CDR2 SYGVKD. This CDR3 region has 15 residues. The V end was cut by 2 bases, the J end by 5 bases, with 13 bases between. The DNA read from the CDR3 is TGTGCCATCAGTGAGGGACATACCCCTCGAAACACC. Translated: CAISEGHTPRNT. The CDR3 in its entirety is CAISEGHTPRNTIYF.

Concerning this clone: The read terminates 3 residues ahead of where the CDR3 ends, so the germline J gene completes it. This chain joins TRBV19 and TRBJ1-6; 9 bases align to TRBD1. The CDR3 covers 13 residues. Trimming at V came to 10 bases and at J to 7 bases, leaving 5 bases not matched to a gene. Per the germline V gene, CDR1 is LNHDA and CDR2 is SQIVND (reference sequence). CDR3 bases read: TGTGCCACCGGAGGGACAGGGAATTCACCC. Translating it yields CATGGTGNSP. The entire CDR3 sequence reads CATGGTGNSPLHF.

In the case of this clone: The read gets to within 3 residues of the CDR3 end, and the germline J gene fills in the rest. J is TRBJ1-6 and V is TRBV7-3, with TRBD1 matching 8 bases. Germline values: CDR1 SGHTA, CDR2 FQGTGA. The CDR3 consists of 17 residues. The V segment lost 2 bases and the J segment 10 bases; nucleotides outside the gene matches: 13. The sequenced part of the CDR3 DNA is TGTGCCAGCAGCTTAGCGTCTAGAGGACAGGGTGGATCACCC. Its translation is CASSLASRGQGGSP. In full, the CDR3 reads CASSLASRGQGGSPLHF. Supplemented by reference TRBV7-3 and TRBJ1-6, the full variable domain reads GAGVSQTPSNKVTEKGKYVELRCDPISGHTALYWYRQSLGQGPEFLIYFQGTGAADDSGLPNDRFFAVRPEGSVSTLKIQRTERGDSAVYLCASSLASRGQGGSPLHFGNGTRLTVT.

With regard to this clone: Read coverage stops 3 residues before the CDR3 terminus; the germline J gene supplies the remainder. V and J are TRBV11-2 and TRBJ1-2, with D possibly TRBD1 on 5 matching bases. The germline V and J ends were trimmed by 5 bases and 1 base, with 14 bases remaining between them. This CDR3 contains 15 residues. The V gene's germline CDR1 is SGHAT and CDR2 FQNNGV. Incomplete CDR3 DNA: TGTGCCAGCAGCGAAAGCAGGGTCCTTAACTATGGC. Translating it yields CASSESRVLNYG. The whole CDR3 sequence is CASSESRVLNYGYTF.

CDR3 sequence reads: CASSTIWQETQYF. The sequenced part of the CDR3 DNA is TGTGCCAGTAGTACGATCTGGCAAGAGACG. The rearrangement uses TRBV19 and TRBJ2-3; D gene ambiguous. The CDR3 is cut off 3 residues early in the read; its end comes from the germline J gene. CDR3 length equals 13 residues. Germline-derived CDR1 and CDR2 are LNHDA and SQIVND (reference sequence).

On this clone: The read gets to within 3 residues of the CDR3 end, and the germline J gene fills in the rest. The rearrangement uses TRBV19 and TRBJ1-1; D uncertain. The ends were cut back, 6 bases at V and 0 bases at J, with 17 bases in the middle. Germline V gene sequence: CDR1 LNHDA, CDR2 SQIVND (reference sequence). This CDR3 has 16 residues. CDR3 DNA, as far as it was read: TGTGCCAGTAGAACCGCGAGCGGACCCATGAACACTGAA. Its protein product is CASRTASGPMNTE. The whole CDR3 sequence is CASRTASGPMNTEAFF. Based on the CDR3 plus reference TRBV19 and TRBJ1-1, the full variable domain is DGGITQSPKYLFRKEGQNVTLSCEQNLNHDAMYWYRQDPGQGLRLIYYSQIVNDFQKGDIAEGYSVSREKKESFPLTVTSAQKNPTAFYLCASRTASGPMNTEAFFGQGTRLTVV.

Of note for this clone: The CDR3 extends 3 residues past the end of the read, so its final part is completed from the germline J gene. The V gene is TRBV30, the J gene TRBJ1-5; possibly TRBD1 for D (6 bases). In germline, CDR1 is GTSNPN, CDR2 SVGIG (reference sequence). The CDR3 is 14 residues long. V was cut by 5 bases and J by 4 bases, with 15 bases left in between. CDR3 loop: CAWASQTGNQPQHF. CDR3 bases read: TGTGCCTGGGCCTCTCAGACAGGAAATCAGCCC.

A word on this clone: The sequenced fragment ends 3 residues before the CDR3 boundary, so the rest is inferred from the germline J gene. V usage is TRBV20-1 and J usage is TRBJ2-1; D is possibly TRBD2 (6 bases). V was cut by 1 base and J by 5 bases, with 9 bases left in between. Germline assignment: CDR1 DFQATT and CDR2 SNEGSKA (reference sequence). The CDR3 has 13 residues. CDR3 bases read: TGCAGTGCTAGAGGACTAGGGGACAATGAG. This encodes CSARGLGDNE. The CDR3 in its entirety is CSARGLGDNEQFF.

With regard to this clone: The read comes to an end 3 residues before the CDR3 does, leaving the germline J gene to fill in the end. V and J are TRBV7-9 and TRBJ1-4; a weak D match, TRBD1 (5 bases). This CDR3 has 15 residues. The V end was cut by 1 base, the J end by 1 base, with 7 bases between. Per germline, CDR1 SEHNR and CDR2 FQNEAQ (reference sequence). The CDR3: CASSLETGTNEKLFF. The covered CDR3 bases are TGTGCCAGCAGCTTAGAAACAGGAACTAATGAAAAA.

On this clone itself: The read comes to an end 3 residues before the CDR3 does, leaving the germline J gene to fill in the end. This chain uses TRBV30 with TRBJ2-3, with 7 bases matching TRBD2. Looked up from germline, CDR1 is GTSNPN and CDR2 is SVGIG (reference sequence). The CDR3 has 14 amino acids. CDR3 region: CAWSLGGSQETQYF. The DNA read from the CDR3 is TGTGCCTGGTCCTTGGGGGGGAGTCAAGAGACG.

As regards this clone: The read ends 3 residues early relative to the CDR3; the germline J gene fills the gap. This chain uses TRBV18 with TRBJ1-4; 9 nucleotides line up with TRBD1. CDR3 size: 14 residues. Per germline, CDR1 KGHSH and CDR2 LQKENI. The CDR3 here is CASSPDRGNSPLFF. The sequenced part of the CDR3 DNA is TGTGCCAGCTCACCTGACAGGGGGAACTCACCA.